This TCR beta chain was retrieved from a study of T cell responses to AZD1222 COVID-19 vaccine. Overall study context: Second-dose groups at about 4 or about 12 weeks were pooled. Notes on the study in general: Females outnumbered males among donors, who were mostly white British; clonal diversity was possibly underestimated.

The CDR3 contains 13 residues. The germline V and J ends were trimmed by 5 bases and 0 bases, with 4 bases remaining between them. Points on this clone: Antigen unknown.

Assay used: immunoSEQ multiplex PCR; TCRdb lists only in-frame clones, some missing. This sample has 90,000 to 130,000 clones, with 88% found just once. The chain carries TRBV12-3 or TRBV12-4 and TRBJ2-2; D is uncertain. The sequences come from peripheral blood, collected on day 0 of AZD1222 vaccination. The receptor was isolated from an adult in good health. This chain's CDR3 is CASSDSNTGELFF. CDR3 in DNA: TGTGCCAGCAGTGACTCGAACACCGGGGAGCTGTTTTTT.